One sample yielded the 20 T cell receptor beta chains listed below, sequenced in a study of tumor-infiltrating lymphocytes in primary liver carcinoma. From unsorted bulk tissue weighing roughly 18-31 mg, DNA and RNA were co-extracted. The template, roughly 510 ng total RNA, yielded TCR beta cDNA made with a constant-region primer. The TCR beta library was amplified through three nested multiplex PCR rounds in a modified ARM-PCR procedure. TRBV1-TRBV30 forward primers paired with a C-beta reverse primer drove the first two PCR rounds, about 10 cycles each. Via MiXCR, TCRdb re-called the multiplex PCR reads, giving one row per CDR3 protein. The sample has 40,000 to 55,000 distinct CDR3 sequences, just over 70% seen once. The sequenced sample was liver tumor tissue from sampling region 5. Noted subset: tumor region T5, tumor centre. The source of these receptors is a man aged 40-49 years with primary liver carcinoma and hepatitis B virus infection.

Note on this clonotype: A much more abundant neighbour one base away suggests this may be a read error. J is TRBJ2-1 and V is TRBV28; TRBD2 might be the D (5 bases). CDR3 size: 15 residues. Per germline, CDR1 MDHEN and CDR2 SYDVKM. CDR3 nucleotide sequence: TGTGCCAACAGTCCTTTTCTGACTAACTACAATGAGCAGTTCTTC. Protein product: CANSPFLTNYNEQFF.

To note about this clonotype: A much more abundant neighbour one base away suggests this may be a read error. The V call is TRBV12-3 or TRBV12-4, the J call TRBJ1-1; TRBD1 might be the D (6 bases). The length of the CDR3 is 13 residues. Trimming shortened V by 5 bases and J by 4 bases, and 11 bases separated the two germline ends. Written as DNA, the CDR3 is TGTGCCAGCAGTCGGGACATGGTCACTGAAGCTTTCTTT. This translates into CASSRDMVTEAFF.

For this clonotype: A read error is possible here, since a much larger clone lies one base away. This chain links TRBV2 with TRBJ2-2, with TRBD2 identical over 13 bases. V shed 5 bases, J shed 0 bases, and the junction held 3 bases outside the gene matches. Germline V gene lookup returns CDR1 SNHLY and CDR2 FYNNEI. CDR3 size: 17 residues. The CDR3 loop reads CASSRTSGGANTGELFF. In DNA form, the CDR3 reads TGTGCCAGCAGTAGGACTAGCGGGGGCGCGAACACCGGGGAGCTGTTTTTT.

The gene calls are TRBV25-1 and TRBJ1-1, with D maybe TRBD1 (6 bases). Trimming stripped 5 bases from V and 7 bases from J, with 11 bases between. The CDR3 has 12 residues. Germline-derived CDR1 and CDR2 are MGHDK and SYGVNS. The CDR3 loop reads CASSIGDIEAFF. DNA for the CDR3: TGTGCCAGCAGTATTGGGGACATTGAAGCTTTCTTT.

This chain links TRBV29-1 with TRBJ1-2; D is uncertain. The CDR3 is made up of 13 amino acids. Germline V gene sequence: CDR1 SQVTM, CDR2 ANQGSEA. The CDR3 region is CDVVLTQNYGYTF. The CDR3 DNA is TGCGACGTCGTTCTGACCCAAAACTATGGCTACACCTTC. Full variable domain (rest looked up from reference TRBV29-1 and TRBJ1-2): SAVISQKPSRDICQRGTSLTIQCQVDSQVTMMFWYRQQPGQSLTLIATANQGSEATYESGFVIDKFPISRPNLTFSTLTVSNMSPEDSSIYLCDVVLTQNYGYTFGSGTRLTVV.

About this clonotype itself: An end of the junction differs from the germline gene, which may be a read error. The rearrangement links TRBV6-5 to TRBJ2-1; no reliable D call. This CDR3 is 14 amino acids long. Germline loops: CDR1 MNHEY, CDR2 SVGAGI. CDR3 in amino acids: CARMNPHSYNEQFF. The CDR3 nucleotides read TGTGCCAGGATGAACCCGCACTCCTACAACGAGCAATTCTTC.

This clonotype showed up many times. This chain uses TRBV5-4 with TRBJ2-2; 8 bases match TRBD2. The germline gives CDR1 SGHNT, CDR2 YYREEE (reference sequence). V was pared by 0 bases and J by 7 bases, with 8 bases of the junction left unmatched. CDR3 size: 16 residues. The chain's CDR3 is CASSLEGGGRGGELFF. CDR3 coding DNA: TGTGCCAGCAGCTTGGAGGGCGGGGGGCGAGGCGGGGAGCTGTTTTTT.

This clonotype was seen a few times. This CDR3 fails to terminate in the conserved phenylalanine or tryptophan, so it likely reflects a read error. This chain uses TRBV12-3 or TRBV12-4 with TRBJ2-3; D gene unclear. The CDR3 is 13 residues long. The CDR3 is CASTLSSADTQYS. CDR3 nucleotides: TGTGCCAGCACTTTATCCTCGGCAGATACGCAGTATTCT.

The J gene is TRBJ2-3, the V gene TRBV10-1; 7 nucleotides agree with TRBD2. The CDR3 is 15 residues long. Germline-derived CDR1 and CDR2 are WNHNN and SYGVQD (reference sequence). V trimming: 4 bases; J trimming: 2 bases; junction bases outside the gene matches: 6. In nucleotides, the CDR3 is TGCGCCAGCAGTGCAGCGGGACTCCACACAGATACGCAGTATTTT. The encoded protein is CASSAAGLHTDTQYF.

With regard to this clonotype: The CDR3 ends on some other residue instead of the conserved phenylalanine or tryptophan, so this is likely a read error. This chain links TRBV12-3 or TRBV12-4 with TRBJ2-4; TRBD2 matches at 7 bases. CDR3 size: 12 residues. V was pared by 6 bases and J by 11 bases, with 7 bases of the junction left unmatched. The CDR3 sequence: CASRYERDLQYL. CDR3 nucleotide sequence: TGTGCCAGCAGATATGAGCGGGACCTTCAGTACCTC.

The chain combines TRBV6-5 with TRBJ1-2; perhaps TRBD1 as D (5 bases). The CDR3 contains 15 residues. V was trimmed by 0 bases and J by 8 bases, leaving 16 bases between them. Germline lookup yields CDR1 MNHEY and CDR2 SVGAGI. CDR3 residues: CASSYSSRGWSGYTF. The CDR3 DNA reads as TGTGCCAGCAGTTACTCGAGTCGGGGCTGGTCAGGCTACACCTTC.

Note on this clonotype: Germline and junction disagree at one end, which may indicate a read error. The chain uses TRBV10-3 and TRBJ2-7; no definite D call. CDR3 length: 12 amino acids. Per germline, CDR1 ENHRY and CDR2 SYGVKD. CDR3 protein: CAIREDAYEQYF. DNA of the CDR3: TGTGCCATCAGAGAAGACGCTTACGAGCAATACTTC.

This clonotype was observed a single time. One end of the junction varies from germline; a read error may be responsible. The V call is TRBV6-5, the J call TRBJ2-1; possible D gene TRBD1, 7 bases. The CDR3 length is 17 residues. Germline V gene sequence: CDR1 MNHEY, CDR2 SVGAGI. CDR3 sequence reads: CTSSYSFGGQPTNEQFF. In nucleotides, the CDR3 is TGTACCAGCAGTTACTCTTTCGGGGGACAGCCTACGAATGAGCAGTTCTTC.

Points on this clonotype: A much larger clone differs by one base, so this may be a read error. The V call is TRBV7-9, the J call TRBJ2-7; TRBD2 aligns across 7 bases. CDR1 and CDR2 from the germline V gene are SEHNR and FQNEAQ (reference sequence). This CDR3 comprises 11 residues. In DNA, the CDR3 is TGTGTCAGCAGCTTAGGGAGGGTTTGGTACTTC. Translating gives CVSSLGRVWYF.

This clonotype was picked up many times. This rearrangement joins TRBV7-8 to TRBJ2-7, with 9 bases identical to TRBD2. Germline V CDR1 and CDR2: SGHVS, FQNEAQ. The ends lost 4 bases at V and 2 bases at J; junction bases unmatched: 6. The CDR3 extends over 15 amino acids. This CDR3 is CASSSTSGPPYEQYF. The CDR3 DNA sequence: TGTGCCAGCAGCTCCACTAGCGGGCCGCCCTACGAGCAGTACTTC.

Points on this clonotype: In this CDR3 the conserved last residue, phenylalanine or tryptophan, is missing, so a read error is likely. The chain has TRBV4-1 and TRBJ2-7, with 11 bases fitting TRBD2. The germline gives CDR1 MGHRA, CDR2 YSYEKL. With V trimmed by 8 bases and J by 3 bases, 9 bases remained unmatched. The CDR3 totals 15 residues. CDR3 bases: TGCGCCAGCGGCCCACCGGGACTAGCGGTCTACGAGCAGTACTAC. Translation: CASGPPGLAVYEQYY.

The chain joins TRBV5-6 to TRBJ2-5; TRBD2 is a possible D gene (6 bases). There are 15 residues in the CDR3. The germline CDR1 and CDR2 sequences are SGHDT and YYEEEE. V was trimmed by 1 base and J by 4 bases, leaving 14 bases between them. The CDR3 DNA follows: TGTGCCAGCAGCTTGAGGAAGATGGGGGGAGAGACCCAGTACTTC. It yields the protein CASSLRKMGGETQYF.

This clonotype was counted a single time. One end of the junction varies from germline; a read error may be responsible. This rearrangement joins TRBV11-2 to TRBJ2-7; D is unresolved. This CDR3 has 15 residues. The germline gives CDR1 SGHAT, CDR2 FQNNGV. CDR3 loop: CASSLGETLPCEKYF. The CDR3 DNA reads TGTGCCAGCAGCCTCGGCGAGACTCTACCCTGCGAGAAGTACTTC.

In its sample, this clonotype was seen many times. The rearrangement links TRBV7-9 to TRBJ2-1, with 7 bases lining up with TRBD2. The CDR3 runs 12 residues. V lost 5 bases and J lost 9; bases outside the gene matches: 4. Germline V gene data show CDR1 as SEHNR and CDR2 as FQNEAQ (reference sequence). The CDR3 protein is CASSTTGGEQFF. CDR3 nucleotide sequence: TGTGCCAGCAGCACTACGGGGGGTGAGCAGTTCTTC.

Comment on this clonotype: At one end, the junction sequence differs from germline, possibly due to a read error. The V call is TRBV29-1, the J call TRBJ2-7, with a possible D match to TRBD1 (5 bases). CDR1 and CDR2 from the germline V gene are SQVTM and ANQGSEA. CDR3 length: 13 residues. The CDR3 loop reads CSVFAQAAYEQYF. DNA for the CDR3: TGCAGCGTTTTCGCACAGGCCGCCTACGAACAGTACTTC.